This TCR beta chain was sequenced in a study of response to subunit inactivated influenza vaccine. Study-level points and caveats: Authors suggested each seasonal flu vaccination may recruit only limited numbers of new T cells.

This clonotype was seen more than once but under ten times. What it recognizes is unknown. CDR1 LGHNA and CDR2 YNFKEQ come from the germline V gene. This CDR3 spans 16 amino acids. Trimming stripped 5 bases from V and 0 bases from J, with 17 bases between. TCRdb used MiXCR to reprocess the RT-PCR reads, holding one entry per CDR3 protein. The sample yields hundreds of thousands of distinct CDR3 sequences, 12% seen once. Sequenced here: PBMCs from blood, sampled on the day of vaccination. The clonotype originates from a man aged 45 to 65 who received an inactivated influenza vaccine. J is TRBJ2-7 and V is TRBV4-2, with D possibly being TRBD1 (6 bases). The CDR3 DNA follows: TGTGCCAGCAGCTCCCTTGGGGGCAGTGGCTCCTACGAGCAGTACTTC. Its protein product is CASSSLGGSGSYEQYF.